This TCR beta chain was recovered during a study of PD-1 blockade in classical Hodgkin lymphoma. Study information: Every 2 weeks, patients got 3 mg/kg intravenous nivolumab.

There are 16 residues in the CDR3. V lost 5 bases and J 7 bases, leaving 21 bases between the germline ends. Germline values: CDR1 SGHNT, CDR2 YENEEA. Sample time point: cycle 4 day 1 (C4D1), after 5 to 7 weeks of nivolumab. Brentuximab vedotin exposure varied, and every patient relapsed after autologous stem cell transplantation. Repertoires were generated with immunoSEQ multiplex PCR, while TCRdb's copy carries only in-frame clones and drops some. This sample carries 90,000 to 140,000 clones, about nine tenths of them seen once, and the ten largest clones take around a fifth. Notes on this clone: What it recognizes is unknown.

Overall study findings and caveats: Exclusion was applied to patients who started nivolumab under 1 year after ASCT. Diversity in CD4+ TCRs, unlike that measured in CD8+ TCRs, had risen significantly by C4D1.

Material: peripheral blood mononuclear cells (PBMCs), obtained before the fourth cycle of nivolumab. The rearrangement uses TRBV11-3 and TRBJ2-1, with a possible D match to TRBD2 (6 bases). The receptor's source is a human donor with classical Hodgkin lymphoma. This CDR3 is CASSPGLTESVNEQFF. The DNA of the CDR3 is TGTGCCAGCAGCCCGGGACTGACGGAGTCTGTGAATGAGCAGTTCTTC.